Below, 27 T cell receptor beta chains from the same sample are listed, as sequenced in a study of T cells in localized non-small cell lung cancer. Here immunoSEQ multiplex PCR was the method, and the copy in TCRdb shows in-frame clones only, minus some. Among over 20,000 clones, more than 85% were seen once, and the ten largest hold 2.5% to 3%. The starting material was peripheral blood, obtained before any cancer treatment. These receptors were collected from a woman aged 35-70 years with stage I lung adenocarcinoma.

This chain uses TRBV5-1 with TRBJ2-7; no definite D call. The CDR3 runs 15 residues. Per germline, CDR1 SGHRS and CDR2 YFSETQ. V was pared by 0 bases and J by 3 bases, with 13 bases between. CDR3 coding DNA: TGCGCCAGCAGCTTGGCCGTCGGCTCGTTCTACGAGCAGTACTTC. It is translated as CASSLAVGSFYEQYF.

The chain recombines TRBV6-1 with TRBJ1-5; possible D gene TRBD1, 5 bases. V lost 4 bases, J lost 5 bases, and 6 bases lay in between. CDR3 length equals 12 residues. Germline V gene lookup returns CDR1 MNHNS and CDR2 SASEGT. The CDR3 sequence: CASSVGDQPQHF. Written as DNA, the CDR3 is TGTGCCAGCAGTGTAGGGGATCAGCCCCAGCATTTT.

The chain uses TRBV4-2 and TRBJ2-1; TRBD2 might be the D (6 bases). Germline CDR1 is LGHNA and CDR2 is YNFKEQ. Trimming stripped 5 bases from V and 0 bases from J, with 17 bases between. The CDR3 is made up of 17 amino acids. For the CDR3, the DNA is TGTGCCAGCAGCTCTCCGAAGGGAGGCACCTCCTACAATGAGCAGTTCTTC. Its protein is CASSSPKGGTSYNEQFF.

V is TRBV5-1 and J is TRBJ2-3; possibly TRBD2 for D (9 bases). This CDR3 contains 20 residues. Germline V CDR1 and CDR2: SGHRS, YFSETQ. V was pared by 4 bases and J by 2 bases, with 29 bases between. CDR3 DNA sequence: TGCGCCAGCAGCCCTCGGACAGGGTGGGTAGCGGGAGCCCCCACAGATACGCAGTATTTT. This codes for CASSPRTGWVAGAPTDTQYF.

V gene TRBV7-2 combines with J gene TRBJ2-1, with D perhaps TRBD2 (6 bases). Deletions cut 1 base from V and 1 base from J, with 11 bases between. This CDR3 is built from 16 residues. Germline V gene sequence: CDR1 SGHTA, CDR2 FQGNSA. The CDR3, as DNA: TGTGCCAGCAGCTTAGAGGTCGGGAGATCCTACAATGAGCAGTTCTTC. Amino acid sequence: CASSLEVGRSYNEQFF.

The CDR3 region has the DNA TGCGCCAGCAGCTCCGTGGGGGGAGAGACCCAGTACTTC. This sequence encodes CASSSVGGETQYF. This rearrangement joins TRBV5-1 to TRBJ2-5, with D perhaps TRBD2 (6 bases). Germline values: CDR1 SGHRS, CDR2 YFSETQ. The CDR3 is 13 residues long. V lost 3 bases and J lost 4, with 10 bases in between.

V is TRBV10-2 and J is TRBJ2-3; TRBD1 might be the D (6 bases). V was cut by 2 bases and J by 11 bases, with 11 bases left in between. CDR3 length equals 12 residues. Germline V gene lookup returns CDR1 WSHSY and CDR2 SAAADI. For the CDR3, the DNA is TGCGCCAGCAGTGAGAGGGGGACCAGGCAGTATTTT. Its translation: CASSERGTRQYF.

This chain uses TRBV6-5 with TRBJ2-1, with D uncertain. The V end was cut by 1 base, the J end by 5 bases, with 12 bases between. The CDR3 loop spans 15 amino acids. Germline CDR1 is MNHEY and CDR2 is SVGAGI. CDR3 DNA sequence: TGTGCCAGCAGTTACTTTTTATCGCCCGACAATGAGCAGTTCTTC. Translating gives CASSYFLSPDNEQFF.

This clone was counted between two and nine times. This chain uses TRBV29-1 with TRBJ2-7, with D uncertain. The CDR3 extends over 12 amino acids. The germline V gene encodes CDR1 SQVTM and CDR2 ANQGSEA. V was pared by 7 bases and J by 2 bases, with 12 bases between. This CDR3 is CSAADVAYEQYF. CDR3 coding DNA: TGCAGCGCCGCCGACGTGGCCTACGAGCAGTACTTC.

This rearrangement joins TRBV5-1 to TRBJ2-2; the match to TRBD2 covers 11 bases. With 4 bases clipped from V and 4 bases from J, the junction kept 9 bases outside the gene matches. CDR3 length: 17 residues. CDR1 and CDR2 from the germline V gene are SGHRS and YFSETQ. CDR3 sequence (DNA): TGCGCCAGCAGCGGGCTAGCGGGAGGTCCGGGCACCGGGGAGCTGTTTTTT. The encoded protein is CASSGLAGGPGTGELFF.

This clone has only one observation. This sequence joins TRBV5-1 and TRBJ2-3; no reliable D call. The CDR3 spans 11 residues. V lost 2 bases to trimming and J lost 6 bases, with 4 bases between them. CDR1 and CDR2 (germline): SGHRS, YFSETQ. In DNA, the CDR3 is TGCGCCAGCAGCTTCGGGGATACGCAGTATTTT. Translating it yields CASSFGDTQYF.

This chain joins TRBV27 and TRBJ1-5; D possibly corresponds to TRBD1 (5 bases). Trimming left V 8 bases short and J 2 bases short, with 13 bases between. Germline V gene sequence: CDR1 MNHEY, CDR2 SMNVEV (reference sequence). The CDR3 spans 14 residues. CDR3: CASALWGGNQPQHF. The CDR3 DNA reads TGTGCCAGCGCGTTATGGGGGGGCAATCAGCCCCAGCATTTT.

Points on this clone: Compared with germline, one end of the junction differs, possibly owing to a read error. The chain is built from TRBV18 and TRBJ1-5; 7 bases map to TRBD1. Looked up from germline, CDR1 is KGHSH and CDR2 is LQKENI. CDR3 size: 15 residues. The CDR3 sequence: CASSPPGQPNQPQHF. The DNA for the CDR3 is TGTGCCAGCTCTCCACCGGGACAGCCCAATCAGCCCCAGCATTTT. The variable domain in full, with the rest retrieved from reference TRBV18 and TRBJ1-5, is NAGVMQNPRHLVRRRGQEARLRCSPMKGHSHVYWYRQLPEEGLKFMVYLQKENIIDESGMPKERFSAEFPKEGPSILRIQQVVRGDSAAYFCASSPPGQPNQPQHFGDGTRLSIL.

The CDR3 DNA reads TGTGCCAGCAGTCTCACGGGAGGGCCCTACAATGAGCAGTTCTTC. Translated: CASSLTGGPYNEQFF. The rearrangement links TRBV27 to TRBJ2-1; 8 nucleotides line up with TRBD2. After removal of 5 bases from V and 2 bases from J, the junction contained 5 bases not matched to a gene. Germline V gives CDR1 MNHEY, CDR2 SMNVEV (reference sequence). The CDR3 runs 15 residues.

A single count supports this clone. This chain joins TRBV18 and TRBJ2-7; TRBD2 is a possible D gene (5 bases). Germline V gene lookup returns CDR1 KGHSH and CDR2 LQKENI. The CDR3 length is 12 residues. The V and J ends lost 0 bases and 6 bases respectively, with 6 bases between them. The CDR3 spells CASSPPGSEQYF. CDR3 coding DNA: TGTGCCAGCTCACCACCGGGGAGCGAGCAGTACTTC.

The V call is TRBV6-1, the J call TRBJ1-5, with unresolved D. The CDR3 is 14 amino acids. The germline gives CDR1 MNHNS, CDR2 SASEGT. The V end was cut by 3 bases, the J end by 7 bases, with 13 bases between. CDR3 region: CASSDASMGQPQHF. The CDR3, as DNA: TGTGCCAGCAGTGATGCGTCTATGGGGCAGCCCCAGCATTTT.

This clone was seen just once. The chain is built from TRBV28 and TRBJ2-2; tentatively, D is TRBD1 or TRBD2 (5 bases each). CDR3 length: 15 amino acids. In germline, CDR1 is MDHEN, CDR2 SYDVKM. Trimming took off 6 bases at V and 5 bases at J, with 16 bases between the two ends. CDR3 amino acids: CASSLGRIFTGELFF. CDR3 nucleotides: TGTGCCAGCAGCTTGGGACGAATTTTTACCGGGGAGCTGTTTTTT.

The chain is built from TRBV6-1 and TRBJ1-5; 9 bases fit TRBD1. This CDR3 contains 13 residues. Germline CDR1 and CDR2: MNHNS and SASEGT. The V gene end was trimmed by 11 bases and the J gene end by 7 bases; junction bases not matched to a gene: 9. The CDR3 DNA follows: TGTGCCGGAGGGACAGGGCGGAACCAGCCCCAGCATTTT. It codes for CAGGTGRNQPQHF.

This clone was found a few times. The chain combines TRBV28 with TRBJ2-2; tentatively, D is TRBD2 (5 bases). CDR1 MDHEN and CDR2 SYDVKM come from the germline V gene. This CDR3 comprises 17 residues. The V end was cut by 2 bases, the J end by 4 bases, with 17 bases between. In nucleotides, the CDR3 is TGTGCCAGCAGTTTAATATACTGGGGTCGGGGCACCGGGGAGCTGTTTTTT. Amino acid sequence: CASSLIYWGRGTGELFF.

This rearrangement joins TRBV30 to TRBJ1-5, with a tentative D call TRBD1 (5 bases). V shed 4 bases and J shed 5 bases, with 18 bases lying between them. The CDR3 loop spans 15 amino acids. Germline CDR1 and CDR2: GTSNPN and SVGIG (reference sequence). CDR3 in DNA: TGTGCCTGGACCCTCTCGGGGCAGATCGATCAGCCCCAGCATTTT. Its translation is CAWTLSGQIDQPQHF.

The chain carries TRBV2 and TRBJ2-6, with 8 bases lining up with TRBD2. With V trimmed by 4 bases and J by 0 bases, 14 bases remained unmatched. Germline loops: CDR1 SNHLY, CDR2 FYNNEI. CDR3 length equals 20 residues. The CDR3 region is CASSGYPGGPAFSGANVLTF. In nucleotides, the CDR3 is TGTGCCAGCAGTGGATATCCGGGAGGGCCAGCCTTCTCTGGGGCCAACGTCCTGACTTTC.

The chain joins TRBV10-2 to TRBJ2-1; unclear D gene. The CDR3 covers 13 residues. The germline V and J ends were trimmed by 6 bases and 3 bases, with 9 bases remaining between them. Per germline, CDR1 WSHSY and CDR2 SAAADI. The CDR3 DNA sequence: TGCGCCAGCAGGGATGCTAGCTACAATGAGCAGTTCTTC. This encodes CASRDASYNEQFF.

The rearrangement uses TRBV6-6 and TRBJ2-7, with D possibly being TRBD1 (5 bases). The germline CDR1 and CDR2 sequences are MNHNY and SVGAGI (reference sequence). V was shortened by 0 bases and J by 5 bases, with 8 bases between the two germline ends. The CDR3 length is 13 residues. The CDR3 DNA sequence: TGTGCCAGCAGTTACTCGGAAGGGGACGAGCAGTACTTC. It encodes CASSYSEGDEQYF.

The rearrangement uses TRBV4-2 and TRBJ2-6, with no clear D. Trimming left V 6 bases short and J 1 base short, with 10 bases between. The CDR3 runs 15 residues. CDR1 is LGHNA, CDR2 YNFKEQ, per germline. The CDR3 DNA follows: TGTGCCAGCAGTCCGGCCAGGTCTGGGGCCAACGTCCTGACTTTC. Protein sequence: CASSPARSGANVLTF.

A few counts support this clone. This chain connects TRBV9 to TRBJ1-3; possible D gene TRBD1, 5 bases. Germline lookup yields CDR1 SGDLS and CDR2 YYNGEE. The CDR3 runs 16 residues. Trimming stripped 3 bases from V and 0 bases from J, with 13 bases between. The CDR3 here is CASSALAGYSGNTIYF. CDR3 DNA: TGTGCCAGCAGCGCGCTCGCAGGGTACTCTGGAAACACCATATATTTT.

This clone was seen a handful of times. The germline gene is not matched at one end of the junction; a read error may be the cause. This chain links TRBV5-1 with TRBJ1-2; 8 nucleotides match TRBD1. The CDR3 runs 12 residues. The germline V gene has CDR1 SGHRS and CDR2 YFSETQ. The CDR3 region has the DNA TGCGCCAGCAGGGCGGGGCAGACAGGGGAATATTTC. Translated: CASRAGQTGEYF.

The rearrangement uses TRBV18 and TRBJ2-5; TRBD2 aligns across 7 bases. V gave up 3 bases and J gave up 5 bases; unmatched junction bases: 6. Germline V gives CDR1 KGHSH, CDR2 LQKENI. This CDR3 is 14 amino acids long. CDR3 region: CASSPSQGGETQYF. The DNA of the CDR3 is TGTGCCAGCTCACCGAGTCAGGGAGGGGAGACCCAGTACTTC.